This TCR beta chain was sequenced in a study of OX40 agonist ivuxolimab in advanced cancers. Study overall: Males comprised approximately 84% of the group, whose mean age was approximately 61 years (range 23 to 79). A history of anti-PD-1, anti-PD-L1 or anti-CTLA-4 therapy was acceptable, and more than 30% had some. The study's findings and limits: With doses of 0.1 to 3.0 mg/kg, CD4+ and CD8+ blood T cells had undergone clonal expansion by week 6.

TCRdb's table, derived via immunoSEQ multiplex PCR, lists solely in-frame clones and lacks some. The repertoire holds tens of thousands of clones, with 90% as singletons. About this clone: Its antigen is not known.

The sequencing used CD4+ or CD8+ T cells sorted from blood, collected in a trial of the OX40 agonist ivuxolimab. The clonotype originates from an adult with an advanced solid tumor such as melanoma, head and neck, liver or kidney cancer.

The CDR3 protein is CASSWTGRETQYF. The CDR3 DNA is TGTGCCAGTAGTTGGACAGGGAGGGAGACCCAGTACTTC. This chain joins TRBV19 and TRBJ2-5, with TRBD1 identical over 8 bases. The germline CDR1 and CDR2 sequences are LNHDA and SQIVND (reference sequence). The CDR3 runs 13 residues. The J segment lost 5 bases and the V segment lost 5 bases, leaving 4 bases of the junction unmatched.